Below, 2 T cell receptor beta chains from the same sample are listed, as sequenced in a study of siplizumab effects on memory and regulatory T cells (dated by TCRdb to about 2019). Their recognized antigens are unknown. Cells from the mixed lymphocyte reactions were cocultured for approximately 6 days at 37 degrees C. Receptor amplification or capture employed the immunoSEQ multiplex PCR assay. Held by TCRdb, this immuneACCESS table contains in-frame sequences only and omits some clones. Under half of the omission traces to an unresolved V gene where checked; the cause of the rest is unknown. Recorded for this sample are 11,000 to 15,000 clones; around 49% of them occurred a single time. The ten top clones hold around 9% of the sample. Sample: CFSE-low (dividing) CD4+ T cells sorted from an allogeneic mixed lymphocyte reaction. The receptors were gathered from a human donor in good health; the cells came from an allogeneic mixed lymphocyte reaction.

The CDR3 here is CASKRDRADTQYF. The CDR3 DNA is TGTGCCAGCAAGCGGGACAGGGCTGATACGCAGTATTTT. The chain is built from TRBV27 and TRBJ2-3, with TRBD1 matching 9 bases. Germline-derived CDR1 and CDR2 are MNHEY and SMNVEV (reference sequence). J gave up 6 bases and V 7 bases, and 5 bases lay outside the gene matches. There are 13 residues in the CDR3.

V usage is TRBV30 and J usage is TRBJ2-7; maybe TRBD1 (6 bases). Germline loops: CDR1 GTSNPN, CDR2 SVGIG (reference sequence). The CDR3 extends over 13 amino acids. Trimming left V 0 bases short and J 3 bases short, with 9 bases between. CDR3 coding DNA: TGTGCCTGGAGTGTCGGACAGCTCTACGAGCAGTACTTC. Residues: CAWSVGQLYEQYF.